This T cell receptor beta chain appears in the sequencing data of a study of T cell responses to AZD1222 COVID-19 vaccine. Looking at the study overall: Second-dose intervals near 4 or 12 weeks were combined.

There are 14 residues in the CDR3. Germline CDR1 SGHTA, CDR2 FQGTGA. V dropped 4 bases and J dropped 2 bases, with 12 bases sitting between them. This table comes from immunoSEQ multiplex PCR, and its TCRdb copy is limited to in-frame clones, with some not included. The table shows tens of thousands of clones, with more than 80% occurring only once. Study conclusions and caveats: CD4 TCRs linked to vaccination spanned spike, dominating at 160-218 and 743-854.

A word on this clone: Antigen unknown.

The sample in question was peripheral blood, obtained on day 0 of AZD1222 vaccination. The chain has TRBV7-3 and TRBJ2-7; the D gene is possibly TRBD1 (6 bases). The source of this sequence is an adult in good health. The CDR3 DNA reads as TGTGCCAGCAGCTCGTACAGGGCGCCCTACGAGCAGTACTTC. It is translated as CASSSYRAPYEQYF.